This entry lists 8 T cell receptor beta chains sequenced from one sample in a study of cytomegalovirus exposure and HLA in healthy donors. Clones were sequenced by immunoSEQ multiplex PCR, and TCRdb holds only the in-frame ones, with some missing. Found here are tens of thousands of clones, about four fifths of them singletons; the top ten hold roughly an eighth. Sample: PBMCs. These receptors originate from a woman aged 18-35 years in good health and CMV-seropositive.

Here the CDR3 DNA reads TGTGCCAGCAGTCAGACTAGCGGGGGGAATAGCAATGAGCAGTTCTTC. Protein sequence: CASSQTSGGNSNEQFF. The chain links TRBV28 to TRBJ2-1, with TRBD2 matching over 13 bases. The CDR3 length is 16 residues. The germline V gene encodes CDR1 MDHEN and CDR2 SYDVKM. Losses at the gene ends were 5 bases for V and 6 bases for J; bases not matched to a gene: 7.

The chain combines TRBV29-1 with TRBJ2-5; the match to TRBD1 covers 7 bases. V lost 6 bases, J lost 1 base, and 5 bases stayed unmatched. The CDR3 is made up of 13 amino acids. Germline values: CDR1 SQVTM, CDR2 ANQGSEA. The CDR3 coding sequence is TGCAGCGTCCGGGGACAGTTCCAAGAGACCCAGTACTTC. Translated, it gives CSVRGQFQETQYF.

This rearrangement joins TRBV11-2 to TRBJ1-4, with 7 bases lining up with TRBD1. J lost 7 bases, V lost 1 base, and 3 bases had no gene match. The CDR3 spans 14 residues. Germline V gene lookup returns CDR1 SGHAT and CDR2 FQNNGV. CDR3 residues: CASSLGQGPEKLFF. DNA of the CDR3: TGTGCCAGCAGCTTAGGACAGGGACCTGAAAAACTGTTTTTT.

This clone was counted only a few times. The chain employs TRBV7-3 and TRBJ2-2, with a weak D call TRBD1 (8 bases). This CDR3 contains 16 residues. Trimming pared 5 bases from V and 7 bases from J, leaving 20 bases between. Germline assignment: CDR1 SGHTA and CDR2 FQGTGA. DNA for the CDR3: TGTGCCAGCAGCCCGAGGACAGGGAGGGACGGCGGGGAGCTGTTTTTT. Its translation is CASSPRTGRDGGELFF.

The rearrangement links TRBV2 to TRBJ2-3; D not certain. The CDR3 contains 12 residues. V gave up 10 bases and J gave up 4 bases, with 12 bases separating them. Germline V CDR1 and CDR2: SNHLY, FYNNEI. CDR3 residues: CATVLQSDTQYF. DNA of the CDR3: TGTGCCACCGTACTCCAATCAGATACGCAGTATTTT.

CDR3 coding DNA: TGTGCCAGCACTCCGCTGACTAGCGGGGGGACACCGAGGGGCGAGCAGTACTTC. Amino acids: CASTPLTSGGTPRGEQYF. V usage is TRBV28 and J usage is TRBJ2-7; 13 positions agree with TRBD2. V gave up 7 bases and J gave up 6 bases; unmatched junction bases: 18. CDR3 length: 18 residues. Germline CDR1 and CDR2: MDHEN and SYDVKM.

A word on this clone: Other DNA variants within this sample encode the same CDR3. The chain links TRBV28 to TRBJ1-5; 7 bases fit TRBD1. Germline CDR1 MDHEN, CDR2 SYDVKM. The CDR3 is 12 residues long. V gave up 6 bases and J gave up 7 bases; unmatched junction bases: 3. The CDR3 region has the DNA TGTGCCAGCAGGACAGGGTCCCAGCCCCAGCATTTT. Encoded protein: CASRTGSQPQHF.

The genes are TRBV29-1 and TRBJ2-3, with 9 positions matching TRBD1. Germline CDR1 reads SQVTM; CDR2 reads ANQGSEA. The CDR3 is 13 amino acids. The trim removed 7 bases at V and 4 bases at J, leaving 6 bases unmatched. Here the CDR3 DNA reads TGCAGCGCTGATAGACAGGGGGCAGATACGCAGTATTTT. Protein: CSADRQGADTQYF.